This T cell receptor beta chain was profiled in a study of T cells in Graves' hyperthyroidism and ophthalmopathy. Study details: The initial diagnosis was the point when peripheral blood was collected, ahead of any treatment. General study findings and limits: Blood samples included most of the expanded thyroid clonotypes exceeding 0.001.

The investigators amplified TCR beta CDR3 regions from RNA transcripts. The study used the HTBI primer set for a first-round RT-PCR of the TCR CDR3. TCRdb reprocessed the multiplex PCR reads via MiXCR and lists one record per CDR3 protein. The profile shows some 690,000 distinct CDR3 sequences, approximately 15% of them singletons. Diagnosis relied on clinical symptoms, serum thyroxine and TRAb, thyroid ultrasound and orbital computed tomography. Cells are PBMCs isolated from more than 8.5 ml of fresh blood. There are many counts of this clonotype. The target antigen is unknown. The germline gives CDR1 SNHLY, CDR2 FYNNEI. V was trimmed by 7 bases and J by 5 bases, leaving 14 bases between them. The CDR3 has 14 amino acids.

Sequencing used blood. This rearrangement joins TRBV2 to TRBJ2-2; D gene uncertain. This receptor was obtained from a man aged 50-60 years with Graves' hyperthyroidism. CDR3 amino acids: CASKLRVLTGELFF. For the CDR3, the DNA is TGTGCCAGCAAGTTGAGAGTTTTAACCGGGGAGCTGTTTTTT.